The 13 T cell receptor beta chains reported below all come from one sample, sequenced in a study of blood T cell repertoires in COVID-19. The data were produced by immunoSEQ multiplex PCR, yet TCRdb's version contains in-frame clones alone and is incomplete. The table has approximately 140,000 clones, approximately 80% seen once. The sample was peripheral blood. The receptors derive from a human donor in a cohort sampled during active COVID-19.

This chain joins TRBV9 and TRBJ2-2; 8 bases map to TRBD1. With V trimmed by 5 bases and J by 3 bases, 6 bases remained unmatched. Germline CDR1 is SGDLS and CDR2 is YYNGEE. The CDR3 runs 15 residues. In DNA, the CDR3 is TGTGCCAGCAGGTGGGGACAGGATCACACCGGGGAGCTGTTTTTT. As protein: CASRWGQDHTGELFF.

The chain is built from TRBV7-2 and TRBJ2-5, with D unresolved. Germline CDR1 is SGHTA and CDR2 is FQGNSA. The CDR3 consists of 14 residues. Trimming left V 1 base short and J 3 bases short, with 9 bases between. The CDR3 protein is CASSLVFRKETQYF. The DNA of the CDR3 is TGTGCCAGCAGCTTAGTCTTCAGGAAAGAGACCCAGTACTTC. The variable domain in full, with the rest retrieved from reference TRBV7-2 and TRBJ2-5, is GAGVSQSPSNKVTEKGKDVELRCDPISGHTALYWYRQSLGQGLEFLIYFQGNSAPDKSGLPSDRFSAERTGGSVSTLTIQRTQQEDSAVYLCASSLVFRKETQYFGPGTRLLVL.

J is TRBJ1-2 and V is TRBV7-2; TRBD1 matches 8 bases. Germline V CDR1 and CDR2: SGHTA, FQGNSA. The CDR3 spans 17 residues. Trimming removed 1 base from V and 2 bases from J; junction bases left unmatched: 9. The CDR3, as DNA: TGTGCCAGCAGCTTAGGAAGCAGGGGGCGCCTCAACTATGGCTACACCTTC. It specifies CASSLGSRGRLNYGYTF. Drawing the rest from reference TRBV7-2 and TRBJ1-2, the complete variable domain is GAGVSQSPSNKVTEKGKDVELRCDPISGHTALYWYRQSLGQGLEFLIYFQGNSAPDKSGLPSDRFSAERTGGSVSTLTIQRTQQEDSAVYLCASSLGSRGRLNYGYTFGSGTRLTVV.

This clone was detected once. The rearrangement joins TRBV11-3 to TRBJ2-5, with 12 bases identical to TRBD2. V lost 4 bases and J lost 4; bases outside the gene matches: 7. The CDR3 has 16 residues. The V gene's germline CDR1 is SGHNT and CDR2 YENEEA. CDR3 nucleotide sequence: TGTGCCAGCAGCTCGGCTAGCGGGGGGGCGGCAGAGACCCAGTACTTC. Protein product: CASSSASGGAAETQYF.

The genes are TRBV28 and TRBJ2-7; TRBD1 agrees at 8 bases. The CDR3 totals 14 residues. CDR1 is MDHEN and CDR2 is SYDVKM in the germline V gene. V was clipped by 8 bases and J by 0 bases; unmatched bases: 6. DNA of the CDR3: TGTGCCAGCTCCACAGGGGGAAGCTCCTACGAGCAGTACTTC. Translation gives CASSTGGSSYEQYF. The entire variable domain, with the rest obtained from reference TRBV28 and TRBJ2-7, is as follows: DVKVTQSSRYLVKRTGEKVFLECVQDMDHENMFWYRQDPGLGLRLIYFSYDVKMKEKGDIPEGYSVSREKKERFSLILESASTNQTSMYLCASSTGGSSYEQYFGPGTRLTVT.

The chain joins TRBV11-3 to TRBJ2-7, with D perhaps TRBD2 (6 bases). The CDR3 extends over 13 amino acids. Germline V gene sequence: CDR1 SGHNT, CDR2 YENEEA. Trimming removed 5 bases from V and 6 bases from J, with 14 bases in between. The CDR3 DNA reads as TGTGCCAGCAGCCCCGGCCGGGGAGGCGAGCAGTACTTC. This encodes CASSPGRGGEQYF.

This chain joins TRBV7-2 and TRBJ1-1, with D possibly being TRBD1 (5 bases). CDR3 size: 14 residues. Germline CDR1 is SGHTA and CDR2 is FQGNSA. V lost 4 bases to trimming and J lost 0 bases, with 9 bases between them. DNA of the CDR3: TGTGCCAGCAGCTCCGGACAAATGAACACTGAAGCTTTCTTT. Translating it yields CASSSGQMNTEAFF.

V usage is TRBV28 and J usage is TRBJ1-2; 7 positions match TRBD1. The V segment lost 11 bases and the J segment 8 bases; nucleotides outside the gene matches: 20. Germline V lookup: CDR1 MDHEN, CDR2 SYDVKM. This CDR3 region has 15 residues. The CDR3 region has the DNA TGTGCCTCACTGGGTAGACAGGGCTCTCTATACGGCTACACCTTC. It encodes CASLGRQGSLYGYTF.

This clone was counted a few times. The chain carries TRBV4-3 and TRBJ2-5; possible D gene TRBD1, 5 bases. Per germline, CDR1 LGHNA and CDR2 YSLEER. The CDR3 runs to 16 residues. With 1 base removed from V and 2 bases from J, the gap between germline ends came to 14 bases. CDR3 nucleotide sequence: TGCGCCAGCAGCCAAGGGAACAGGTTGACTCAAGAGACCCAGTACTTC. Its translation is CASSQGNRLTQETQYF.

This chain uses TRBV5-1 with TRBJ2-7; TRBD2 matches 8 bases. From germline, CDR1 is SGHRS and CDR2 YFSETQ. V lost 2 bases, J lost 3 bases, and 4 bases stayed unmatched. The CDR3 spans 14 residues. The CDR3, as DNA: TGCGCCAGCAGCTTAACCGGGACTAGCTACGAGCAGTACTTC. It translates to CASSLTGTSYEQYF. Based on the CDR3 plus reference TRBV5-1 and TRBJ2-7, the full variable domain is KAGVTQTPRYLIKTRGQQVTLSCSPISGHRSVSWYQQTPGQGLQFLFEYFSETQRNKGNFPGRFSGRQFSNSRSEMNVSTLELGDSALYLCASSLTGTSYEQYFGPGTRLTVT.

This clone has only one observation. The gene calls are TRBV19 and TRBJ2-7, with 10 bases that match TRBD1. Germline CDR1 is LNHDA and CDR2 is SQIVND (reference sequence). V lost 7 bases and J lost 4; bases outside the gene matches: 13. The CDR3 totals 16 residues. The DNA of the CDR3 is TGTGCCAGTACCGTCCCGTCGGGACAGGGGAAATACGAGCAGTACTTC. Its translation: CASTVPSGQGKYEQYF.

CDR3 loop: CAWSKWEPCVAFF. CDR3 nucleotide sequence: TGTGCCTGGAGTAAGTGGGAGCCTTGTGTAGCTTTCTTT. This chain uses TRBV30 with TRBJ1-1; no definite D call. Per germline, CDR1 GTSNPN and CDR2 SVGIG (reference sequence). Between the trimmed V and J ends, which lost 2 bases and 10 bases, there was a span of 17 bases. The CDR3 runs 13 residues.

The chain couples TRBV6-6 to TRBJ1-3; TRBD1 aligns across 7 bases. V dropped 6 bases and J dropped 2; count of bases not matched to a gene: 4. Per germline, CDR1 MNHNY and CDR2 SVGAGI (reference sequence). CDR3 size: 14 residues. The CDR3 coding sequence is TGTGCCAGCAGGGAGACAGGGACTGGAAACACCATATATTTT. This sequence encodes CASRETGTGNTIYF.